This T cell receptor beta chain was found in a study of blood T cell repertoires in COVID-19. At the level of the study: COVID-19 samples, acute and convalescent, were from the United States, Italy and Spain. The cDNA or gDNA used as material had been derived from T cells, B-cell-depleted T cells, or PBMCs.

As for this clone: Other nucleotide sequences in the sample specify the same CDR3.

Authors' methods: The authors estimated nucleated cell counts from reference gene primer amplification. Libraries were prepared by immunoSEQ multiplex PCR; TCRdb keeps only in-frame clonotypes and omits some of them. That table is the source of V, J and clone size, and D and trimming were worked out from the DNA. The data hold around 100,000 clones, with 84% observed a single time. V lost 2 bases to trimming and J lost 0 bases, with 5 bases between them. The CDR3 loop spans 13 amino acids. The germline CDR1 and CDR2 sequences are SGHRS and YFSETQ. Sequencing used peripheral blood. The sequence was obtained from a human donor in a cohort sampled during active or convalescent COVID-19. The gene calls are TRBV5-1 and TRBJ1-1; D is undetermined. Here the CDR3 DNA reads TGCGCCAGCAGCTTTGAGGTGAACACTGAAGCTTTCTTT. Amino acid sequence: CASSFEVNTEAFF.